This T cell receptor (beta chain) was found in a study of a mutant IDH1 vaccine in newly diagnosed glioma. Turning to the study itself: Treatment recipients were 62.5% male and around 38% female, and their mean age was around 39 years. Earlier therapy was either radiotherapy, temozolomide, or both, and most got both.

The time point is: baseline, week 1 (first vaccination visit). Treatment reported: pre-vaccination baseline after standard-of-care therapy. Each donor presented with a new WHO grade 3 or 4 astrocytoma that tested IDH1-mutant and showed ATRX loss. Study results and caveats: Top peripheral T cell clonotype shifts appeared unrelated to pseudoprogression.

As regards this clone: The target antigen is unknown.

Assay used: immunoSEQ multiplex PCR; TCRdb lists only in-frame clones, some missing. This repertoire shows about 16,000 clones, around 87% found once; its top ten account for 9%. J gave up 7 bases and V 6 bases, and 7 bases lay outside the gene matches. CDR1 SGHVS and CDR2 FQNEAQ come from the germline V gene. This CDR3 is 14 amino acids long. This specimen was PBMCs, taken from a glioma patient treated with radiotherapy, temozolomide or both. The TCR comes from a woman in her thirties or forties with glioma. Some clones in this sample may be carry-over from other donors' samples. V and J are TRBV7-8 and TRBJ1-2; 11 bases are a match to TRBD1. CDR3 DNA sequence: TGTGCCAGCAGTCTACGGGACAGGGGGATTGGCTACACCTTC. Translation: CASSLRDRGIGYTF.